Listed below are T cell receptor beta chains from one sample, sequenced in a study of shared clonotypes between healthy human individuals. Clones were sequenced by immunoSEQ multiplex PCR, and TCRdb holds only the in-frame ones, with some missing. The table shows roughly 2.4 million clones, with approximately 95% occurring only once. The sequenced sample was naive CD4+ T cells sorted from blood. The receptors were gathered from a man younger than 35 in good health. The CDR3 runs from the conserved cysteine through the conserved F or W. D genes are given only for firm matches. Expanded clones are given a class, and other clones once, few, many or no size at all.

CDR3nt	CDR3aa	d_gene	abundance	v_gene	j_gene
TGTGCCAGCAGCTTTGGGACGGGAAGCTCCTATAATTCACCCCTCCACTTT	CASSFGTGSSYNSPLHF	.	once	TRBV7-9	TRBJ1-6
TGCGCCAGCAGCCGGGACTTAAGCTACGAGCAGTACTTC	CASSRDLSYEQYF	.	.	TRBV10-1	TRBJ2-7
TGCGCCAGCAGCACAATGACTAGCGGGATATACGAGCAGTACTTC	CASSTMTSGIYEQYF	TRBD2	.	TRBV5-1	TRBJ2-7
TGCGCCAGCAGTCTGGGCCCTGGGGCCAACGTCCTGACTTTC	CASSLGPGANVLTF	.	.	TRBV5-1	TRBJ2-6
TGTGCCAGCAGCTCCCGGGGTAGCGGGGTAACCTACGAGCAGTACTTC	CASSSRGSGVTYEQYF	TRBD2	.	TRBV5-6	TRBJ2-7
TGCAGTGCTAGAGATGTACCTGAAGCTTTCTTT	CSARDVPEAFF	.	.	TRBV20-1	TRBJ1-1
TGCGCCAGCAGCCCGGACAGGACTCCCTACGAGCAGTACTTC	CASSPDRTPYEQYF	TRBD1	.	TRBV23-1	TRBJ2-7
TGCAGCGTTGGACCGGCCGGTGGCTACACCTTC	CSVGPAGGYTF	.	.	TRBV29-1	TRBJ1-2
TGTGCCAGCAGCTTAGGACAGACTAGCGGGAAGGAGACCCAGTACTTC	CASSLGQTSGKETQYF	TRBD2	.	TRBV7-9	TRBJ2-5
TGTGCCTGGAGTGTTTGGGGCTCGGGTACGAATGAAAAACTGTTTTTT	CAWSVWGSGTNEKLFF	.	.	TRBV30	TRBJ1-4
TGCGCCAGCAGCTCGCAGGGGGGCTACGAGCAGTACTTC	CASSSQGGYEQYF	.	.	TRBV5-1	TRBJ2-7
TGCGCCAGCAGCGTGGACAGGGTAGAGTACAATGAGCAGTTCTTC	CASSVDRVEYNEQFF	TRBD1	once	TRBV5-1	TRBJ2-1
TGTGCCAGCAGCTTCGGATATCAGTACCAAGAGACCCAGTACTTC	CASSFGYQYQETQYF	.	once	TRBV11-2	TRBJ2-5
TGTGCCAGCAGCTTACGGCTAGCGGGATCGGCAGATACGCAGTATTTT	CASSLRLAGSADTQYF	TRBD2	.	TRBV7-2	TRBJ2-3
TGTGCCAGCGGGACAGGGGGCTATGGCTACACCTTC	CASGTGGYGYTF	TRBD1	.	TRBV7-2	TRBJ1-2
TGTGCCAGCAGGCCTAGAGGGACAGGCACCTACGAGCAGTACTTC	CASRPRGTGTYEQYF	TRBD1	.	TRBV28	TRBJ2-7
TGTGCCAGCAGTCGAACAGGAGATGCAGAAAAACTGTTTTTT	CASSRTGDAEKLFF	.	.	TRBV6-1	TRBJ1-4
TGTGCCAGCAGCTTCGCGGGGGCAGGGGAGACCCAGTACTTC	CASSFAGAGETQYF	.	.	TRBV7-3	TRBJ2-5
TGTGCCAGCAGTTACAAGGGAGGGGCCGAGCAGTACTTC	CASSYKGGAEQYF	TRBD2	.	TRBV6-5	TRBJ2-7
TGTGCCAGCAGTTCAGGAGGGGGGGGTTATGGCTACACCTTC	CASSSGGGGYGYTF	.	.	TRBV6-1	TRBJ1-2
TGTGCCAGCAGTTTATTTACAGGGAGGGGACAGCCCCAGCATTTT	CASSLFTGRGQPQHF	.	.	TRBV28	TRBJ1-5
TGTGCTAGTGGTTACGGTCCCAGGGTAGGAAATCAGCCCCAGCATTTT	CASGYGPRVGNQPQHF	.	.	TRBV12-5	TRBJ1-5
TGTGCCAGCAGTTGGGACAGGGGGTACGAGCAGTACTTC	CASSWDRGYEQYF	TRBD1	once	TRBV28	TRBJ2-7
TGTGCCAGCAGCTTGGAGAGACTAACCCAGTACTTC	CASSLERLTQYF	.	.	TRBV7-2	TRBJ2-5
TGTGCCATCAGTGGGGGACAGGACTCTGGAAACACCATATATTTT	CAISGGQDSGNTIYF	TRBD1	.	TRBV10-3	TRBJ1-3
TGTGCCTGGAGTGTCGGAAGGGGCTACACCTTC	CAWSVGRGYTF	.	.	TRBV30	TRBJ1-2
TGTGCCAGCAGTCGTCTGGGACAGGGCTACGAGCAGTACTTC	CASSRLGQGYEQYF	TRBD1	.	TRBV27	TRBJ2-7
TGTGCTAGCAGCTTCACAGGGGGCCTGGATGAAAAACTGTTTTTT	CASSFTGGLDEKLFF	TRBD1	once	TRBV7-7	TRBJ1-4
TGTGCCAGCAGCTTAGTAGGGACTTTTCAAGAGACCCAGTACTTC	CASSLVGTFQETQYF	.	.	TRBV7-2	TRBJ2-5
TGTGCCAGCAGCTTGGGACAGGGCACAGATACGCAGTATTTT	CASSLGQGTDTQYF	TRBD1	.	TRBV11-2	TRBJ2-3
TGTGCCAGCGGCTCGACAGGGGATGGCACTGAAGCTTTCTTT	CASGSTGDGTEAFF	TRBD1	.	TRBV28	TRBJ1-1
TGCAGCGTTGAGGTTGCGGGGGGCGTCGGGGCCCAGCATTTT	CSVEVAGGVGAQHF	.	.	TRBV29-1	TRBJ1-5
TGTGCCATCAGCTCCGGGACTAGCGGGTACGAGCAGTACTTC	CAISSGTSGYEQYF	TRBD2	.	TRBV10-3	TRBJ2-7